This T cell receptor beta chain emerged from a study of neurological immune-mediated disorders. V was pared by 4 bases and J by 4 bases, with 3 bases of the junction left unmatched. CDR1 is LGHNA, CDR2 YSLEER, per germline. There are 14 residues in the CDR3. Points from the study as a whole: TCR-beta repertoires seemed private in all groups, with no expanded CDR3 amino acid sequences shared.

This clonotype was picked up many times. Its cognate antigen is unknown. TCRdb reprocessed the 5' RACE reads with MiXCR, giving one entry per CDR3 protein. The data hold 50,000 or so distinct CDR3 sequences, with over 9% observed a single time. The material sequenced was PBMCs. This sequence was found in a woman aged 40 to 50 with HTLV-1-associated myelopathy (HAM/TSP). The rearrangement links TRBV4-3 to TRBJ1-5; TRBD1 agrees at 8 bases. CDR3 amino acids: CASSLDRGNQPQHF. DNA for the CDR3: TGCGCCAGCAGCCTCGACAGGGGAAATCAGCCCCAGCATTTT.